This TCR beta chain was sequenced during a study of shared clonotypes between healthy human individuals. Study at large: Those who served as donors were a couple of women and three men between the ages of 18 and 49.

Only in-frame clones appear in the TCRdb table, and some are missing; sequencing was by immunoSEQ multiplex PCR. This table holds some 1.5 million clones, 98% found once. This TCR derives from a young man in good health. Source material: naive CD4+ T cells sorted from blood. The subset is: CD45RA+ positively selected.

CDR3 nucleotides: TGTGCCAGCAGTCCGTTCATTGAGCAGTTCTTC. This gives the protein CASSPFIEQFF. The chain has TRBV28 and TRBJ2-1; D not resolved. V was shortened by 5 bases and J by 9 bases, with 8 bases between the two germline ends. The CDR3 has 11 amino acids. Germline V CDR1 and CDR2: MDHEN, SYDVKM.